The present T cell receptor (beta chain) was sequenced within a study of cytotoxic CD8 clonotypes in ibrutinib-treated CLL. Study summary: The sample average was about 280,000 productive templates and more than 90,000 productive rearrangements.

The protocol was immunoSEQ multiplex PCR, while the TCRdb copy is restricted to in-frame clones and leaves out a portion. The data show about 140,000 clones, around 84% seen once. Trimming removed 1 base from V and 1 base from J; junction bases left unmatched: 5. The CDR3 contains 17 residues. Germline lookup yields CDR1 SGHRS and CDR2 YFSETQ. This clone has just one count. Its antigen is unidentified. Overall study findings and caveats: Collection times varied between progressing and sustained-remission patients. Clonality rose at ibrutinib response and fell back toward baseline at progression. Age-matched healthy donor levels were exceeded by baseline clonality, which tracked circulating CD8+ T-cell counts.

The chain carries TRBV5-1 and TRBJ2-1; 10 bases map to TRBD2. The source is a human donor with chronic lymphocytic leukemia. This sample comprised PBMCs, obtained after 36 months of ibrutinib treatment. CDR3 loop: CASSLWSSGSSYNEQFF. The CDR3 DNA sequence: TGCGCCAGCAGCTTGTGGTCTAGCGGGAGTTCCTACAATGAGCAGTTCTTC.